The sequence of this TCR beta chain was determined in a study of blood T cells in healthy people across ages (dated by TCRdb to the mid-2010s). Broadly, across the study: In model experiments, roughly one uniquely barcoded TCR beta cDNA molecule per two T cells was captured by template switching. Using deep sequencing normalized with unique cDNA molecular identifiers, the study measured how TCR beta repertoire diversity changes with age. Four age groups were formed from the donors: young (average approximately 16 years), middle-aged (around 39), aged (about 68) and long-lived (roughly 88). To avoid experimental bias, donors of different ages were distributed randomly across sequencing lanes. The study analyzed two additional independent replicas of 1 million unique cDNA reads from the same blood draw for two donors, one aged 18 to 30 and one aged 80 or older.

The paper as a whole reports these results and caveats: Observed TCR beta diversity correlated strongly with the percentage of naive T cells measured by flow cytometry. As age increased, observed TCR beta diversity per million T cells dropped in a roughly linear way, and a significant reduction was already evident by age 40. Conclusive comparison of naive and antigen-experienced compartments was prevented by the profiling of bulk unsorted PBMCs. Because the CMV infection status of the donors was unknown, age-related changes in expanded clonotypes may potentially have been confounded. Compared with the aged group, more naive CD4+ T cells, fewer expanded clones and increased TCR diversity were shown by the long-lived group, suggesting age selection. Estimates of total diversity based on one million sequenced T cells were regarded as lower bounds and as underestimates.

The 39 donors, aged about 6 to 95 years, were systemically healthy Caucasian individuals from Russia. Roughly 9.5 milliliters of peripheral blood were drawn from each donor into EDTA-treated Vacutainer tubes. Ficoll-Paque density-gradient centrifugation was used to isolate PBMCs, with at least 7 million obtained per sample. Total RNA was extracted from PBMCs with Trizol reagent, with at least 5 micrograms obtained per sample. Naive CD45RAhigh/CD27high T cell percentages were measured by flow cytometry on a PBMC aliquot from every donor. The CDR3 holds 15 amino acids from the cysteine to the phenylalanine. Just the 45-base CDR3 DNA is kept, in frame starting at base 1. This clonotype was observed a few times. Its antigen remains undetermined. No base quality information exists; no much larger clone differs at one position. The method behind the library was 5' RACE. The sequencing machine was an Illumina HiSeq 2500. The second PCR ran for roughly 7 to 11 cycles and used a J-beta primer mix along with a sample-barcoded 5' primer. Each TCR beta cDNA molecule received a unique molecular identifier from a template-switch 5' adaptor carrying 12 random nucleotides. At least 3 million CDR3-containing paired-end reads were obtained from each sample. First-strand cDNA synthesis was performed from all RNA using the Mint cDNA synthesis kit, with priming by a TRBC-specific oligonucleotide. All cDNA was treated with uracil-DNA glycosylase and then went through a first 18-cycle PCR with the universal primers M1SS and BC2_uni_R. The paper's processing steps were these. Each sample was normalized by randomly selecting 1 million high-quality reads, each carrying a distinct molecular identifier. Reads with shared molecular identifiers were discarded instead of being binned into consensus sequences. MiTCR, set to a Q25 quality threshold and the strictest error-elimination algorithm, was used for CDR3 identification, clonotype clustering and error correction. Lower-bound total TCR beta diversity was estimated with a nonparametric unseen species model using Euler transformation. TCRdb cleaned the public reads at Q25 with fastp, built clones with MiXCR and kept in-frame beta chains. Each record represents a unique CDR3 protein, reported with the most common genes and DNA among its rows. None of the V and J calls come from the authors' own analysis; TCRdb made them. Here the sample has roughly 930,000 distinct CDR3 sequences; about 48% occur a single time. The top ten clones comprise 10% to 15% of the sample.

The rearranged segments are TRBV21-1 and TRBJ2-3; TRBD2, the table's D call, was not compared with the DNA. TRBV21-1 corresponds to a pseudogene. Material for sequencing was blood. The sequence was obtained from a man aged 30 to 39 in good health. The CDR3 protein is CASSGGRGSTDTQYF. In nucleotides, the sequence is TGTGCCAGCAGTGGAGGGCGGGGCAGCACAGATACGCAGTATTTT.